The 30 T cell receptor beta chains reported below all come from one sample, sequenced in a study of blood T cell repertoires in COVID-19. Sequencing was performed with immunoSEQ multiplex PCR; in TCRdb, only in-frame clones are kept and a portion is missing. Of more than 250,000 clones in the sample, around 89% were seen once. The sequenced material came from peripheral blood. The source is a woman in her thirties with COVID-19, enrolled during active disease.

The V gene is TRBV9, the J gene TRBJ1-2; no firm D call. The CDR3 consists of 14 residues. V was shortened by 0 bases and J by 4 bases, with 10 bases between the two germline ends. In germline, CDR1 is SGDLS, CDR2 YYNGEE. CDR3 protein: CASSVDGGPYGYTF. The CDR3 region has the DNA TGTGCCAGCAGCGTAGATGGAGGCCCCTATGGCTACACCTTC.

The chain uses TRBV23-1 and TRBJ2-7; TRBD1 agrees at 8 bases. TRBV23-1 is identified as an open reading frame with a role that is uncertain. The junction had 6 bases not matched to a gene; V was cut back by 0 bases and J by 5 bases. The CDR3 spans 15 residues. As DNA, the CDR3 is TGCGCCAGCAGTCAATCAGGGCAGGGGGCGAACGAGCAGTACTTC. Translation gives CASSQSGQGANEQYF.

CDR3 bases: TGTGCCAGCAGCACGCCGGGACAGGGGAACCCCTACGAGCAGTACTTC. Encoded protein: CASSTPGQGNPYEQYF. J is TRBJ2-7 and V is TRBV7-9, with 10 bases that match TRBD1. The germline V gene encodes CDR1 SEHNR and CDR2 FQNEAQ (reference sequence). The trim removed 5 bases at V and 2 bases at J, leaving 9 bases unmatched. The CDR3 length is 16 residues.

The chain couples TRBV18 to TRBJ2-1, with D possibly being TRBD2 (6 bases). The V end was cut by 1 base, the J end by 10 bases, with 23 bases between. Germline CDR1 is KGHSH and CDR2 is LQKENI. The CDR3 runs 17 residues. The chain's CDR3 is CASSPLWGSGARGEQFF. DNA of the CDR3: TGTGCCAGCTCACCACTTTGGGGTAGCGGTGCCCGTGGAGAGCAGTTCTTC.

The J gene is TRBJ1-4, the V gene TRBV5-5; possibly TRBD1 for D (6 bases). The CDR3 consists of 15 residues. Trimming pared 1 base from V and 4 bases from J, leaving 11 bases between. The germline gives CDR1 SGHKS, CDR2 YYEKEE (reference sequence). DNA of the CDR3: TGTGCCAGCAGCTTGATTGGACAGAATAATGAAAAACTGTTTTTT. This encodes CASSLIGQNNEKLFF.

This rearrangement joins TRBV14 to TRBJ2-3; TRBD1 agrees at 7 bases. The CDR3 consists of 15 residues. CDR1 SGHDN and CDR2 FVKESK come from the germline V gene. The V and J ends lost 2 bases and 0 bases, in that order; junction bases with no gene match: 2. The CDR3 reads CASSQTGVSTDTQYF. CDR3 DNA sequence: TGTGCCAGCAGCCAAACAGGGGTGAGCACAGATACGCAGTATTTT.

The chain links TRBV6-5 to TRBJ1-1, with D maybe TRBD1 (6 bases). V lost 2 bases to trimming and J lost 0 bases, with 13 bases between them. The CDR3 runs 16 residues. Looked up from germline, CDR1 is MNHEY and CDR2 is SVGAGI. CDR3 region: CASSYTRTAMNTEAFF. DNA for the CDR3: TGTGCCAGCAGTTACACCAGGACAGCCATGAACACTGAAGCTTTCTTT.

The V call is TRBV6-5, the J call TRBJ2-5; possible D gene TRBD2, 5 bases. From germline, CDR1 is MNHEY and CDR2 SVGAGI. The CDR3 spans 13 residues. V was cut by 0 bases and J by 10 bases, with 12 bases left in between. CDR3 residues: CASSYSFTRGQYF. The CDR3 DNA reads TGTGCCAGCAGTTACTCGTTTACCCGGGGCCAGTACTTC.

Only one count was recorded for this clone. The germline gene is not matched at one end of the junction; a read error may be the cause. As DNA, the CDR3 is TGTGCCACCTCAAGGACTAGCGGGGGGGTCAGCACAGATACGCAGTATTTT. This encodes CATSRTSGGVSTDTQYF. The J gene is TRBJ2-3, the V gene TRBV18; 15 nucleotides align to TRBD2. The CDR3 has 17 residues. CDR1 is KGHSH, CDR2 LQKENI, per germline.

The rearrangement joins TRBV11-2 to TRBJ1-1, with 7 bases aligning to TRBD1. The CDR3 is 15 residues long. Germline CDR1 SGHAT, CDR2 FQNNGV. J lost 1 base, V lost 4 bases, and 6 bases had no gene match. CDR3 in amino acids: CASSSRQGRNTEAFF. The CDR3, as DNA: TGTGCCAGCAGCTCAAGACAGGGAAGGAACACTGAAGCTTTCTTT.

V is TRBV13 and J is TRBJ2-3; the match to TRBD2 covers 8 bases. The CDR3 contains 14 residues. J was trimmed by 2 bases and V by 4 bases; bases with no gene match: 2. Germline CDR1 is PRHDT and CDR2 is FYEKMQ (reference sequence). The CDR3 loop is CASSSGGATDTQYF. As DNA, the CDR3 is TGTGCCAGCAGCTCCGGGGGGGCCACAGATACGCAGTATTTT.

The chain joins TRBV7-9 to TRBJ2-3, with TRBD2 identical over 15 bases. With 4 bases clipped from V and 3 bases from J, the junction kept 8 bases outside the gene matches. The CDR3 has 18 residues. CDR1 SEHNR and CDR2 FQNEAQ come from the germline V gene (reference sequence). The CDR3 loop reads CASSSTRTSGGETDTQYF. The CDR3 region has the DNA TGTGCCAGCAGCTCAACAAGGACTAGCGGGGGGGAGACAGATACGCAGTATTTT.

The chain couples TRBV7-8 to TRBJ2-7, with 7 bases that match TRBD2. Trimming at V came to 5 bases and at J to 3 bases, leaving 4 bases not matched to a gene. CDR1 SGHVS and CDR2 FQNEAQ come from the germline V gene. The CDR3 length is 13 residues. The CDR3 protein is CASSLRTSYEQYF. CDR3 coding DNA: TGTGCCAGCAGCCTCAGGACTAGCTACGAGCAGTACTTC.

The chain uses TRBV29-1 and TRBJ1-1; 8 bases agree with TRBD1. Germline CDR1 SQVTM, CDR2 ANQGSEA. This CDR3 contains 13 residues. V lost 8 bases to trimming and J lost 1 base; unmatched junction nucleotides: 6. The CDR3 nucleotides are TGCAGCACCCCAGGACAGGGGAACACTGAAGCTTTCTTT. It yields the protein CSTPGQGNTEAFF.

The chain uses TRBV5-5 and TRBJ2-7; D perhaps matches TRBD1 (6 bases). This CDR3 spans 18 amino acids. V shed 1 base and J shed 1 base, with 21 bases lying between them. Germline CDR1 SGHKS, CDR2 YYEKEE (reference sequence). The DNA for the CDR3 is TGTGCCAGCAGCTTGATCCCTCGTCTGACAGGCTTTTCCTACGAGCAGTACTTC. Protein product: CASSLIPRLTGFSYEQYF. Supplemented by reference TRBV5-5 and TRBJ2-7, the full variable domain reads DAGVTQSPTHLIKTRGQQVTLRCSPISGHKSVSWYQQVLGQGPQFIFQYYEKEERGRGNFPDRFSARQFPNYSSELNVNALLLGDSALYLCASSLIPRLTGFSYEQYFGPGTRLTVT.

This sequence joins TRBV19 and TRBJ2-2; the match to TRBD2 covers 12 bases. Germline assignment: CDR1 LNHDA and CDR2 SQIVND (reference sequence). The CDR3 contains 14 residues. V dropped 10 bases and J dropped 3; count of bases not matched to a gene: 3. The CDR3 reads CATGLAGYTGELFF. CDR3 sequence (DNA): TGTGCCACCGGACTAGCGGGGTACACCGGGGAGCTGTTTTTT.

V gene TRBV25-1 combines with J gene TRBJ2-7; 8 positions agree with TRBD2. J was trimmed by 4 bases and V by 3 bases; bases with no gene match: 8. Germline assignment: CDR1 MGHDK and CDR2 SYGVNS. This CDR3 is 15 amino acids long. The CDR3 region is CASSEGIAGPYEQYF. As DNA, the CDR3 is TGTGCCAGCAGTGAGGGGATAGCGGGACCTTACGAGCAGTACTTC.

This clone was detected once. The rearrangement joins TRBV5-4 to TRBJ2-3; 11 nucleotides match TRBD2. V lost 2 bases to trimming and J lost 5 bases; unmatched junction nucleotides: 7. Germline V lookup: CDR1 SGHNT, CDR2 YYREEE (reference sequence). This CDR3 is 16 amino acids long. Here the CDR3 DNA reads TGTGCCAGCAGCTTTGGTAGCGGGGGGGAAGGAGATACGCAGTATTTT. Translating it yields CASSFGSGGEGDTQYF. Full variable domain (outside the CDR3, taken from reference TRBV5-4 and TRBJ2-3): ETGVTQSPTHLIKTRGQQVTLRCSSQSGHNTVSWYQQALGQGPQFIFQYYREEENGRGNFPPRFSGLQFPNYSSELNVNALELDDSALYLCASSFGSGGEGDTQYFGPGTRLTVL.

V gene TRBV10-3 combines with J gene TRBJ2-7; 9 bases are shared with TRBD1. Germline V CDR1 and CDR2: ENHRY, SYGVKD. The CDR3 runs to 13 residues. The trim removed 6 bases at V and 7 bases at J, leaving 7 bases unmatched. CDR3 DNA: TGTGCCATCAGCCCGGGACAGGGATCGGAGCAGTACGTC. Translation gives CAISPGQGSEQYV.

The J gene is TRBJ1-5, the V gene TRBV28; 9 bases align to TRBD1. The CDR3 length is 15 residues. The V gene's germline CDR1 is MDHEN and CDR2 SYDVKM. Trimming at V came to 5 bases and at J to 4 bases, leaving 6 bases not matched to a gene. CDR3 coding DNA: TGTGCCAGCAGTCCTGCCGGGACAGGGAATCAGCCCCAGCATTTT. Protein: CASSPAGTGNQPQHF.

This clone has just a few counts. CDR3 sequence reads: CASSELGGQGVRDTEAFF. The CDR3 DNA is TGTGCCAGCAGTGAATTGGGGGGGCAAGGCGTTCGGGACACTGAAGCTTTCTTT. The J gene is TRBJ1-1, the V gene TRBV25-1; maybe TRBD1 (6 bases). Germline assignment: CDR1 MGHDK and CDR2 SYGVNS. V was pared by 1 base and J by 3 bases, with 21 bases between. The CDR3 covers 18 residues.

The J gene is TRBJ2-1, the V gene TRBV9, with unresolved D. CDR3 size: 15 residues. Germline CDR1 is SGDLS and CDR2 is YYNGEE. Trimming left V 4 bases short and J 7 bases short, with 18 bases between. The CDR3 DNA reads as TGTGCCAGCAGCCAGCTAGTTCAGTCTCCTAATGAGCAGTTCTTC. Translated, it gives CASSQLVQSPNEQFF.

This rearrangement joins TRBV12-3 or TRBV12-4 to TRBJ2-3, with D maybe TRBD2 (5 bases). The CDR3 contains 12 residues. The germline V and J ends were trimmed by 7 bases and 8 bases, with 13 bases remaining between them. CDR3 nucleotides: TGTGCCAGCAATACCCACAGCGGTACGCAGTATTTT. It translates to CASNTHSGTQYF.

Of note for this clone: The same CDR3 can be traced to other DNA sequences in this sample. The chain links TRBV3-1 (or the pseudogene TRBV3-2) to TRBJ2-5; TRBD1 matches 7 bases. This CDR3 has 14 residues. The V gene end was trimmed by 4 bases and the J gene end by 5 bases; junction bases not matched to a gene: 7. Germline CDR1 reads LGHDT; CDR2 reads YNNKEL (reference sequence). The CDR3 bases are TGTGCCAGCAGCCCGAACAGGGGCGGCGAGACCCAGTACTTC. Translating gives CASSPNRGGETQYF.

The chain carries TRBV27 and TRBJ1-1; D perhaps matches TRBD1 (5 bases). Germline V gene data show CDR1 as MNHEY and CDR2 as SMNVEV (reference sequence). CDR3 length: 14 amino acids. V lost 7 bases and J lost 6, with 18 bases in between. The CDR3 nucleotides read TGTGCCAGCACGCGGGGCGGGGTGGGTGCTGAAGCTTTCTTT. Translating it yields CASTRGGVGAEAFF.

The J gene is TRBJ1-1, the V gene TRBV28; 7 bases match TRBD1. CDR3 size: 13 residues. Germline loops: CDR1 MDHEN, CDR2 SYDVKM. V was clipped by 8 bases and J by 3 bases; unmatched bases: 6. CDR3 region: CASSFGTDTEAFF. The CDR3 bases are TGTGCCAGCTCCTTTGGGACAGACACTGAAGCTTTCTTT.

The CDR3 DNA reads TGTGCCAGCAGCCGATCAGGGGCCGCGGGTAATTCACCCCTCCACTTT. Its translation: CASSRSGAAGNSPLHF. The gene calls are TRBV3-1 (or the pseudogene TRBV3-2) and TRBJ1-6; perhaps TRBD1 as D (6 bases). V lost 4 bases and J 6 bases, leaving 16 bases between the germline ends. The CDR3 has 16 residues. Looked up from germline, CDR1 is LGHDT and CDR2 is YNNKEL (reference sequence).

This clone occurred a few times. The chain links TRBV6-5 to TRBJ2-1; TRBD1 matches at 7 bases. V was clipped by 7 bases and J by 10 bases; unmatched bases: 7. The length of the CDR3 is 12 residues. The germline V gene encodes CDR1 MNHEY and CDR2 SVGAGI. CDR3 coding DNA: TGTGCCAGCAATAGGGACAGAGGGGAGCAGTTCTTC. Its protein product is CASNRDRGEQFF.

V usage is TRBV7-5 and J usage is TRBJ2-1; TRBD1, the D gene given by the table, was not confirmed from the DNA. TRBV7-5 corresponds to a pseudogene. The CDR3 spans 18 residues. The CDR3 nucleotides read TGTGTCAGAAGCTTGCGGGACAGGGATTTTTCGGAATACAATGAGCAGTTCTTC. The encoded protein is CVRSLRDRDFSEYNEQFF.

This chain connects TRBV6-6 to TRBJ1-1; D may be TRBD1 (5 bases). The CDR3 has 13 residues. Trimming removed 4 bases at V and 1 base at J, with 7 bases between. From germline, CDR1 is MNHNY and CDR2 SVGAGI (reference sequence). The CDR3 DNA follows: TGTGCCAGCAGTTTCACAGGGAACACTGAAGCTTTCTTT. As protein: CASSFTGNTEAFF.